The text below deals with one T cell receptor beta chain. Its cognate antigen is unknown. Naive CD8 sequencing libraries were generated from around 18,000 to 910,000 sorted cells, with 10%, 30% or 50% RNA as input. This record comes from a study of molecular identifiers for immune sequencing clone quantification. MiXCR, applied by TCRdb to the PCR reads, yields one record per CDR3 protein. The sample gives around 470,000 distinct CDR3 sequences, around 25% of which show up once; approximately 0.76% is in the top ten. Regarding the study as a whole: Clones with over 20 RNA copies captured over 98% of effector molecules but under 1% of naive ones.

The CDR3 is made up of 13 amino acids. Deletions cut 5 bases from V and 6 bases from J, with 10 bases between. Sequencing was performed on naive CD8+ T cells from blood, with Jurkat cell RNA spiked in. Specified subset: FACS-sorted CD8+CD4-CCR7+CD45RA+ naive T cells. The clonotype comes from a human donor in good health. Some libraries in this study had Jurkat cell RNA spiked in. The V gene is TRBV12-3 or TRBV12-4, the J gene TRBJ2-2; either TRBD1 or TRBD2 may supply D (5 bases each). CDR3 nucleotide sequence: TGTGCCAGCAGTGGAACGGGACCCGGGGAGCTGTTTTTT. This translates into CASSGTGPGELFF.